The sequence of this T cell receptor beta chain was determined in a study of T cell responses to AZD1222 COVID-19 vaccine. Study-level points and caveats: Donors were largely white British and mainly female; clonal diversity was possibly underestimated.

Using immunoSEQ multiplex PCR, the repertoire was profiled, and TCRdb retains in-frame clones only, with some absent. The sample has around 160,000 clones; 91% are singletons. Worth noting for this clone: Its target is not known.

Germline CDR1 and CDR2: MNHEY and SMNVEV (reference sequence). Between the trimmed V and J ends, which lost 2 bases and 6 bases, there was a span of 8 bases. The CDR3 spans 14 residues. This TCR was sampled from an adult in good health. The chain employs TRBV27 and TRBJ1-6; perhaps TRBD1 as D (6 bases). The sequencing here drew on peripheral blood, taken on day 0 of AZD1222 vaccination. CDR3 sequence reads: CASSLQGSNSPLHF. The DNA of the CDR3 is TGTGCCAGCAGTTTACAGGGGAGTAATTCACCCCTCCACTTT.